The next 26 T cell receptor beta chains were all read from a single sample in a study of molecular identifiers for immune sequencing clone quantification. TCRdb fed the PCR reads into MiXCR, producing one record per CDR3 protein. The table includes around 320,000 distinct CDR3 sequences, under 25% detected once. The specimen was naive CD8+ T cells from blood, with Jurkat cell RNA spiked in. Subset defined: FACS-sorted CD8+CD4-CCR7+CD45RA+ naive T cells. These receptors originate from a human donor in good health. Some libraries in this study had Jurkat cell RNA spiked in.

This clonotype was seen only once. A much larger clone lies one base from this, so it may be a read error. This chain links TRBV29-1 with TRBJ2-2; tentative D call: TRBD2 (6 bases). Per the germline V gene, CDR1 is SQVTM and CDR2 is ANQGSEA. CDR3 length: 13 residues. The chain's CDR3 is CSVEAGNTGGLFF. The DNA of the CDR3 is TGCAGCGTTGAAGCGGGTAACACCGGGGGGCTGTTTTTT.

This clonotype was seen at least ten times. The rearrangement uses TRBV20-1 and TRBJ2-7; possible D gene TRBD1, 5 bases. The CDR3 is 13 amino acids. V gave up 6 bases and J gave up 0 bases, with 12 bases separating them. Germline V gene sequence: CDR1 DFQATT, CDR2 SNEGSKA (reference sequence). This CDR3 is CSATDTNSYEQYF. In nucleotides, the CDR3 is TGCAGTGCAACGGACACCAACTCCTACGAGCAGTACTTC.

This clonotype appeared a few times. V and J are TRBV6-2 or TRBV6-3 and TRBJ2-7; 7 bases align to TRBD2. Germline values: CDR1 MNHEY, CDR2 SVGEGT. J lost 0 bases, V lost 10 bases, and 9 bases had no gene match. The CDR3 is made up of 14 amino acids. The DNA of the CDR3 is TGTGCCACCGAAGAGAGGGACTACTCCTACGAGCAGTACTTC. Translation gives CATEERDYSYEQYF.

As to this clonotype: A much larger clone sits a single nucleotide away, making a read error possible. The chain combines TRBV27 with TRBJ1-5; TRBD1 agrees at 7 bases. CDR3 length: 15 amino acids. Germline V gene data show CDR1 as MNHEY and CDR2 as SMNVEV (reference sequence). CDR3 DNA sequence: TGTGCCTGCAGTCCCCACAGGGGCGGCAATCAGCCCCAGCATTTT. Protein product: CACSPHRGGNQPQHF.

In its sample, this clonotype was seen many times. The CDR3, as DNA: TGTGCCAGCAGTTACTCGTCGTATCTTGAAGCTTTCTTT. Protein: CASSYSSYLEAFF. The chain is built from TRBV6-2 or TRBV6-3 and TRBJ1-1, with D uncertain. The CDR3 loop spans 13 amino acids. V lost 0 bases and J 7 bases, leaving 9 bases between the germline ends. Germline V gene data show CDR1 as MNHEY and CDR2 as SVGEGT.

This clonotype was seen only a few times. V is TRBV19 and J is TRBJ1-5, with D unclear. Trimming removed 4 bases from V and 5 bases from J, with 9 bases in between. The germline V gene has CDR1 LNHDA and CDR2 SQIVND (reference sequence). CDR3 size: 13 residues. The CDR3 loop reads CASSNAPHQPQHF. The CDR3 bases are TGTGCCAGTAGTAACGCGCCTCATCAGCCCCAGCATTTT.

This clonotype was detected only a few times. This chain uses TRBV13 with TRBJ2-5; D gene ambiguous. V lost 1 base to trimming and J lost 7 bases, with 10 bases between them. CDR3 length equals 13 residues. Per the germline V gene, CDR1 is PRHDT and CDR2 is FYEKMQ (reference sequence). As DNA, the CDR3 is TGTGCCAGCAGCTTAGAGTCCGACTGGACCCAGTACTTC. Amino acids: CASSLESDWTQYF.

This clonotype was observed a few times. CDR3 residues: CASSYRGVSSYNEQFF. The CDR3 bases are TGTGCCAGCAGCTACCGGGGGGTTAGCTCCTACAATGAGCAGTTCTTC. The gene calls are TRBV5-6 and TRBJ2-1; 7 nucleotides align to TRBD2. With 3 bases clipped from V and 0 bases from J, the junction kept 6 bases outside the gene matches. CDR1 SGHDT and CDR2 YYEEEE come from the germline V gene. The CDR3 is 16 amino acids.

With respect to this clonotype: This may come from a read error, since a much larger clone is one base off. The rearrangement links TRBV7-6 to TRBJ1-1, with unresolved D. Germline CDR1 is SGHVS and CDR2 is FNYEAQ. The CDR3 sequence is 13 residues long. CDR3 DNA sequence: TGTGCCAGCAGCTTCGACCCGTCCACTGAAGCTTCCTTT. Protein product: CASSFDPSTEASF.

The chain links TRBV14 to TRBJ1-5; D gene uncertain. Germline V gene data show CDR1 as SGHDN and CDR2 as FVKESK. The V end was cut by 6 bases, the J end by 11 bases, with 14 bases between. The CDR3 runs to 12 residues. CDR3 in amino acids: CASRSPDGTQHF. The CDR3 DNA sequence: TGTGCCAGCAGATCTCCGGACGGAACCCAGCATTTT.

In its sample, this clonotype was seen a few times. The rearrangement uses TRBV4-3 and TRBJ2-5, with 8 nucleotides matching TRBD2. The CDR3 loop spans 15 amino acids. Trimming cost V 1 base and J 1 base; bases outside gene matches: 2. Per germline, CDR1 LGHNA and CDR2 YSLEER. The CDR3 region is CASSQGGLAQETQYF. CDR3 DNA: TGCGCCAGCAGCCAAGGAGGACTAGCCCAAGAGACCCAGTACTTC.

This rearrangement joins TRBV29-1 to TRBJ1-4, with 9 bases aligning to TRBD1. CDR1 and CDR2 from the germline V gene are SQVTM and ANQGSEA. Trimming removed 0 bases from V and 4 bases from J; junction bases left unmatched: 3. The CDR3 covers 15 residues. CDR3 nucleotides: TGCAGCGTTGAAGAACCGGGACAGGGTAATGAAAAACTGTTTTTT. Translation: CSVEEPGQGNEKLFF. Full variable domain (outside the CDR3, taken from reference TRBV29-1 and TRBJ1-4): SAVISQKPSRDICQRGTSLTIQCQVDSQVTMMFWYRQQPGQSLTLIATANQGSEATYESGFVIDKFPISRPNLTFSTLTVSNMSPEDSSIYLCSVEEPGQGNEKLFFGSGTQLSVL.

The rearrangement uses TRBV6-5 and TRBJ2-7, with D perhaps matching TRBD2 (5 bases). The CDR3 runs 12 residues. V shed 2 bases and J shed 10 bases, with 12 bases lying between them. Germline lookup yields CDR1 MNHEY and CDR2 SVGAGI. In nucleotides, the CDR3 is TGTGCCAGCAGTTACCCAACCGGGGTCCAGTACTTC. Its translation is CASSYPTGVQYF.

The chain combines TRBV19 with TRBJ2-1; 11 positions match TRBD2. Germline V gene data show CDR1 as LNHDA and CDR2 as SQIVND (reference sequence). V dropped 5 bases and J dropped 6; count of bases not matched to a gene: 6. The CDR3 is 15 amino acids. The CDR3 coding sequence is TGTGCCAGTAGTCACGGGACTAGCGGACGCAATGAGCAGTTCTTC. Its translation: CASSHGTSGRNEQFF.

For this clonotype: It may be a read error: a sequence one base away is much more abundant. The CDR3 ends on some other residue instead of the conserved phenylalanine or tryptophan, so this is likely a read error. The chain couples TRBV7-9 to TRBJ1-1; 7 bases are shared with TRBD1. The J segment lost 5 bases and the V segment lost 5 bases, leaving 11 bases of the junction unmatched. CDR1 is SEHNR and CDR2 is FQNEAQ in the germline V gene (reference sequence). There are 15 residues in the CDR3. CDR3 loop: CASSLEKGAKTEAFL. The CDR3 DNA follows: TGTGCCAGCAGCCTAGAGAAGGGGGCTAAGACTGAAGCTTTCCTT.

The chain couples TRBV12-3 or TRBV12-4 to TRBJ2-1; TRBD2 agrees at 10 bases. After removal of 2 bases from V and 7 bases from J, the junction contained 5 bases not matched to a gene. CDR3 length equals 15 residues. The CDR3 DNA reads TGTGCCAGCAGTTTACTAGCGGGAGTTTTTAATGAGCAGTTCTTC. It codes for CASSLLAGVFNEQFF.

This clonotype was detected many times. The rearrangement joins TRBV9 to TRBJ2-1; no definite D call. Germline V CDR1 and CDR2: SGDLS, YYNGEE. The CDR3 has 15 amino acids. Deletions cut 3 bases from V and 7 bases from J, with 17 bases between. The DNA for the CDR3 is TGTGCCAGCAGCGCACCAGGTACCTCTTGGAATGAGCAGTTCTTC. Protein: CASSAPGTSWNEQFF.

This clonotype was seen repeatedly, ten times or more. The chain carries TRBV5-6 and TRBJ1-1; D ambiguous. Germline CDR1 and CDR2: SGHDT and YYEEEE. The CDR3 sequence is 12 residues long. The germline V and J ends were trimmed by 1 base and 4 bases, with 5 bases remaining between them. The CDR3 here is CASSLQVTEAFF. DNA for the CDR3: TGTGCCAGCAGCTTGCAGGTCACTGAAGCTTTCTTT.

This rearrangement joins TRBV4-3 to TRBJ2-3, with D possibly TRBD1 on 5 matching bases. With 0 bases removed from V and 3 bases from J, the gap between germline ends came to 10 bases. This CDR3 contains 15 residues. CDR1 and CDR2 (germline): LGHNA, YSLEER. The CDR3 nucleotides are TGCGCCAGCAGCCAAGATAGGGCAGGGACAGATACGCAGTATTTT. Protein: CASSQDRAGTDTQYF.

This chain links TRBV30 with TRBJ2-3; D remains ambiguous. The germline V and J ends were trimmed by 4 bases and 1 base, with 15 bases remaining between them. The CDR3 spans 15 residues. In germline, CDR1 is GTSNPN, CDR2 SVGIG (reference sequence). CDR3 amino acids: CAWTVGVRGTDTQYF. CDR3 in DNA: TGTGCCTGGACCGTGGGTGTTCGGGGCACAGATACGCAGTATTTT.

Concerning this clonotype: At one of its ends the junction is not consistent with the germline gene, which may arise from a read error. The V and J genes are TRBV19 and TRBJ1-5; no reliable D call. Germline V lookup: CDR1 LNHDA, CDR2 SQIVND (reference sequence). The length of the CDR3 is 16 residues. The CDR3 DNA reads TGTGCCAGTAGTATCTCATCCAGAACTAGCAATCAGCCCCGGCATTTT. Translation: CASSISSRTSNQPRHF.

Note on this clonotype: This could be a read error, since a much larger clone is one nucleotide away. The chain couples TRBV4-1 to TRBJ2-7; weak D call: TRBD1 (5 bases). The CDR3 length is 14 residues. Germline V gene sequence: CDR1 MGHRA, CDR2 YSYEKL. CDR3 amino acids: CASCQGVASYEQYF. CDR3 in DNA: TGCGCCAGCTGCCAAGGGGTAGCTAGCTACGAGCAGTACTTC.

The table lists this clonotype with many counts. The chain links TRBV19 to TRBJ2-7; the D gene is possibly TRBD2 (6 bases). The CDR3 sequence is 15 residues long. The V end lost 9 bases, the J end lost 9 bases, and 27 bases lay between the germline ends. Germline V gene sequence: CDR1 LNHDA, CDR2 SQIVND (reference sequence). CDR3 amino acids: CASSPAGTPTSGQYF. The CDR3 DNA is TGTGCCAGCTCCCCGGCCGGGACTCCTACGAGTGGGCAGTACTTC.

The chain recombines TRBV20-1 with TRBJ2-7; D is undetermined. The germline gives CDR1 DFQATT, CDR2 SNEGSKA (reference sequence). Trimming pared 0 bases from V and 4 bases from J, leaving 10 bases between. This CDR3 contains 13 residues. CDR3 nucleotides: TGCAGTGCTAGAGACTCGATGGGGTACGAGCAGTACTTC. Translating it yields CSARDSMGYEQYF.

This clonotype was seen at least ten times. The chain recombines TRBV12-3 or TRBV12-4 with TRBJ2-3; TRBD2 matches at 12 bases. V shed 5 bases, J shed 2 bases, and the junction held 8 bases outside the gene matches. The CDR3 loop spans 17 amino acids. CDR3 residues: CASSRLLAGGFTDTQYF. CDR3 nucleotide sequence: TGTGCCAGCAGTCGCCTACTAGCGGGGGGCTTCACAGATACGCAGTATTTT.

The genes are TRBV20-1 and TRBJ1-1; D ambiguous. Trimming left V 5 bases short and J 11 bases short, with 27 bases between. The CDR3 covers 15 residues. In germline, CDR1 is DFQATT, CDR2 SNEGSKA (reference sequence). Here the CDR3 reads CSALGTWTGPGHAFF. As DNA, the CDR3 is TGCAGTGCTTTAGGAACTTGGACGGGTCCTGGTCATGCTTTCTTT.